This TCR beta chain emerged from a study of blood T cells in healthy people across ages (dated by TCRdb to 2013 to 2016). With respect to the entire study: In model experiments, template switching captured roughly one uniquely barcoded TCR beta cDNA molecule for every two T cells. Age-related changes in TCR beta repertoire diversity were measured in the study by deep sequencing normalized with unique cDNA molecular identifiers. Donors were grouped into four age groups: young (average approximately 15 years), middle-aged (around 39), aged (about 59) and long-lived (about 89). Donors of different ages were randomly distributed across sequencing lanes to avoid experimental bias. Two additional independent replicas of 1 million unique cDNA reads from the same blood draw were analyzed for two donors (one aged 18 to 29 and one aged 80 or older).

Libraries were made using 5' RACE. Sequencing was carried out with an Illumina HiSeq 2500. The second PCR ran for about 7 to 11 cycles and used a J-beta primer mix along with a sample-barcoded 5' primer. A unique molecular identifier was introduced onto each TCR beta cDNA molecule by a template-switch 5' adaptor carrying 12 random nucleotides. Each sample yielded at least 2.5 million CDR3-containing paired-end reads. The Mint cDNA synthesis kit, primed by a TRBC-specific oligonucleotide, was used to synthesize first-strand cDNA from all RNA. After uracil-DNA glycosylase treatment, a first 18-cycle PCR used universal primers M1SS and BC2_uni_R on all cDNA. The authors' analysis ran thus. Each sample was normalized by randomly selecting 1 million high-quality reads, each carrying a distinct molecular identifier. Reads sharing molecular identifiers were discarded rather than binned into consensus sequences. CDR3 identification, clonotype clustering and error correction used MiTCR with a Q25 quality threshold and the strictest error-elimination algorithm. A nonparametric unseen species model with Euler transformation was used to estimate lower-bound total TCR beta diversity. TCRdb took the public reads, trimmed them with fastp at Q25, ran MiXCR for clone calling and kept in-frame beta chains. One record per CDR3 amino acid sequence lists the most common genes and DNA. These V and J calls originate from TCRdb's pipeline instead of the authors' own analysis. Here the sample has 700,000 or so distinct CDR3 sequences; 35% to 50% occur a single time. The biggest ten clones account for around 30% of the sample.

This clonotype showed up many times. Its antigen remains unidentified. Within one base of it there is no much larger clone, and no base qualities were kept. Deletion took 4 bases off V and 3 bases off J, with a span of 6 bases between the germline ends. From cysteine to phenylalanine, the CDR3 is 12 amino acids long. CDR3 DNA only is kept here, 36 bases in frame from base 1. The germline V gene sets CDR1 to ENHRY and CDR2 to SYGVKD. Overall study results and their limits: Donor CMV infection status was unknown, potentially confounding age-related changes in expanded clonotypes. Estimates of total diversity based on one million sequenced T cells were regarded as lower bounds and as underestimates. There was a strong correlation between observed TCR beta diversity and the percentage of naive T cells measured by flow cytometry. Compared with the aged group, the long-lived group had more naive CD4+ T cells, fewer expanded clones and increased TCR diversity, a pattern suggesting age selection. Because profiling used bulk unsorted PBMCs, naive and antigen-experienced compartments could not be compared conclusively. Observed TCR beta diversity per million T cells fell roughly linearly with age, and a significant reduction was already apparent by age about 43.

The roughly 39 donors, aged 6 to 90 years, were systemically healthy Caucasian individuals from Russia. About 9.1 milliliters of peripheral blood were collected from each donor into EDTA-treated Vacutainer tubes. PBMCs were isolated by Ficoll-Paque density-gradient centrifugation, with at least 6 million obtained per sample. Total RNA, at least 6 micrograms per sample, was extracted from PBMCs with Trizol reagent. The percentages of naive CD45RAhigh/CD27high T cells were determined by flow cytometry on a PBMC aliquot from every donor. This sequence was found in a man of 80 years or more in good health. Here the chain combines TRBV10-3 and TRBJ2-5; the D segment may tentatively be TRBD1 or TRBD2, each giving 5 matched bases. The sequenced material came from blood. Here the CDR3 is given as CAISGGEETQYF. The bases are TGTGCCATCAGTGGAGGGGAAGAGACCCAGTACTTC.